This T cell receptor beta chain was sequenced during a study of Ad26.COV2.S vaccination and SARS-CoV-2 variants. Study-level information: Doses of Ad26.COV2.S were injected into muscle once or twice, 56 days apart.

Germline CDR1 reads LNHDA; CDR2 reads SQIVND (reference sequence). The CDR3 runs 12 residues. V shed 7 bases and J shed 8 bases, with 9 bases lying between them. Treatment noted: approximately 18 received Ad26.COV2.S at low or high dose, single or two shots; about 5 received placebo; per-sample allocation not given. Collection of the samples took place on day 63 after the first injection of vaccine or placebo. The protocol was immunoSEQ multiplex PCR, while the TCRdb copy is restricted to in-frame clones and leaves out a portion. The table records a few hundred thousand clones, around nine tenths of them present only once.

This chain joins TRBV19 and TRBJ1-6; no reliable D call. The source material was peripheral blood, sampled in a trial of Ad26.COV2.S vaccine versus placebo. The sequence was obtained from a person between 18 and 60 years old who received the Ad26.COV2.S COVID-19 vaccine or a placebo. CDR3: CASMGRDSPLHF. As DNA, the CDR3 is TGTGCCAGTATGGGTAGAGATTCACCCCTCCACTTT. The complete variable domain, with remaining parts taken from reference TRBV19 and TRBJ1-6, reads DGGITQSPKYLFRKEGQNVTLSCEQNLNHDAMYWYRQDPGQGLRLIYYSQIVNDFQKGDIAEGYSVSREKKESFPLTVTSAQKNPTAFYLCASMGRDSPLHFGNGTRLTVT.